This section outlines one T cell receptor (beta chain) sequence together with its context. In the PCR, 60 Vbeta and 13 Jbeta primers were used. Profiled with immunoSEQ multiplex PCR; TCRdb holds only in-frame clones, not every one. The sample contains around 200,000 clones, roughly 77% of which appear only once. The CDR3 is 15 residues long. Germline V gene lookup returns CDR1 LGHNA and CDR2 YSLEER. V shed 1 base, J shed 6 bases, and the junction held 9 bases outside the gene matches. The sample is drawn from a study of cytomegalovirus exposure and HLA in healthy donors. This rearrangement joins TRBV4-3 to TRBJ2-7, with 7 bases that match TRBD1. Sequenced input: PBMCs. The receptor was isolated from a man aged 25-45 years in good health and CMV-seropositive. CDR3 sequence reads: CASSQGTRGGREQYF. CDR3 DNA: TGCGCCAGCAGCCAAGGGACCAGAGGGGGCCGCGAGCAGTACTTC.